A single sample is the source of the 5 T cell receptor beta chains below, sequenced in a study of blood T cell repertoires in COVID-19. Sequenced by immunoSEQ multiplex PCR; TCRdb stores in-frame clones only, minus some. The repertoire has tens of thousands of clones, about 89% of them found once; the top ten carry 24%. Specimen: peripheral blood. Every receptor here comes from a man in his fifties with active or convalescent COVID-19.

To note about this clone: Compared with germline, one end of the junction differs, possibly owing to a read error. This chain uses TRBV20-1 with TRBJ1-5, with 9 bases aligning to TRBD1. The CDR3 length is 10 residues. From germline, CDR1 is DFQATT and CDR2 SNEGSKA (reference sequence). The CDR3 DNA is TGCAGTGCCGGGGACAGGGTGCGGGATTTT. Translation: CSAGDRVRDF.

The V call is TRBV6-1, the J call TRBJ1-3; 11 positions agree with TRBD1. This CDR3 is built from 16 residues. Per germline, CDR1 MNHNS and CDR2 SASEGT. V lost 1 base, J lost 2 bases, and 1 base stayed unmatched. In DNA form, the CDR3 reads TGTGCCAGCAGTGAAGGGACAGGGGGCGCTGGAAACACCATATATTTT. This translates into CASSEGTGGAGNTIYF.

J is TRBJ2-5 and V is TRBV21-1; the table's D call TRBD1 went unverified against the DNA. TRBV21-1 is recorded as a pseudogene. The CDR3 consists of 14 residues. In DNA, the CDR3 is TGTGCCAACCAGACGCCGGGACAGCAAGAGACCCAGTACTTC. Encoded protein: CANQTPGQQETQYF.

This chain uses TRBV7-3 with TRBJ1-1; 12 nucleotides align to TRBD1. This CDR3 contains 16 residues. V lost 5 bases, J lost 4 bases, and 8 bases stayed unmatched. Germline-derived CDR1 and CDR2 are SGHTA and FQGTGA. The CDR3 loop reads CASSPLGQGAGTEAFF. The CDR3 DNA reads TGTGCCAGCAGCCCTCTGGGACAGGGGGCGGGCACTGAAGCTTTCTTT.

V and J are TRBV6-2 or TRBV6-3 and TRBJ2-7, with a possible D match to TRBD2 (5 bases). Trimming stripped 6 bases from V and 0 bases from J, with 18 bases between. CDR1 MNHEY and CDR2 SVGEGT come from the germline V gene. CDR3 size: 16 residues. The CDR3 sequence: CASSRTAAVTSYEQYF. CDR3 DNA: TGTGCCAGCAGCAGGACGGCAGCGGTAACCTCCTACGAGCAGTACTTC.